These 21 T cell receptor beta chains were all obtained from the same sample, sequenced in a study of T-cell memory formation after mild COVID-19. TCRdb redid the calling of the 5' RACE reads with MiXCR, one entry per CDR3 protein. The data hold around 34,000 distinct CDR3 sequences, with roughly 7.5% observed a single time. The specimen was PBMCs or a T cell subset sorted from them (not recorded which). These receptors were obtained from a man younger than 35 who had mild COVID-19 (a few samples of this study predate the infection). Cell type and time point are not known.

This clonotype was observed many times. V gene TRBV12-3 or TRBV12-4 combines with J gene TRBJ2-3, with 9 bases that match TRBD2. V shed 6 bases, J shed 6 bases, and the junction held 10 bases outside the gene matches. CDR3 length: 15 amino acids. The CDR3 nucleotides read TGTGCCAGCAGCATACTAGCGGGCGGGGAGGATACGCAGTATTTT. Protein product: CASSILAGGEDTQYF.

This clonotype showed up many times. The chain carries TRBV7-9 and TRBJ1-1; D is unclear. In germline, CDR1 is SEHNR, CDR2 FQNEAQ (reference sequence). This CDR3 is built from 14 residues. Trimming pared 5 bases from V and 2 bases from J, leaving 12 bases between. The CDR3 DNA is TGTGCCAGCAGCCGCGGACTCCTAAACACTGAAGCTTTCTTT. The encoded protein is CASSRGLLNTEAFF.

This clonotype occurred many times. In DNA form, the CDR3 reads TGTGCCAGCAGTTTGGTCCAAGGCCCCGAGCAGTACGTC. Residues: CASSLVQGPEQYV. The chain uses TRBV28 and TRBJ2-7; no clear D gene. The CDR3 has 13 amino acids. V was clipped by 3 bases and J by 6 bases, with 12 bases between them. Germline-derived CDR1 and CDR2 are MDHEN and SYDVKM.

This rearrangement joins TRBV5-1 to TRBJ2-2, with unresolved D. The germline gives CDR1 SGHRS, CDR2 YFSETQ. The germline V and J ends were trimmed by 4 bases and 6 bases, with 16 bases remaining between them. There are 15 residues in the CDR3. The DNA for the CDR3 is TGCGCCAGCAGCGGGATAGGGTTCGGGTCCGGGGAGCTGTTTTTT. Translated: CASSGIGFGSGELFF.

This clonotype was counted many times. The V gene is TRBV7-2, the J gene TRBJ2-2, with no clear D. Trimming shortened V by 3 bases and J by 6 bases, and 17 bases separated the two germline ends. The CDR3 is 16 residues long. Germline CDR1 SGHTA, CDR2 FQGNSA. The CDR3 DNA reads TGTGCCAGCAGCTTTTTGTTCCCAGGTTCGGCCGGGGAGCTGTTTTTT. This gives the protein CASSFLFPGSAGELFF.

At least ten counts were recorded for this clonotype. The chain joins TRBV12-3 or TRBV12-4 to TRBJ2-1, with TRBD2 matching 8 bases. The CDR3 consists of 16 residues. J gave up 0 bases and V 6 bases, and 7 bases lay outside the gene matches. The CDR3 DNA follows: TGTGCCAGCAGCCCCGGGGGGGCGGGCTCCTACAATGAGCAGTTCTTC. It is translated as CASSPGGAGSYNEQFF.

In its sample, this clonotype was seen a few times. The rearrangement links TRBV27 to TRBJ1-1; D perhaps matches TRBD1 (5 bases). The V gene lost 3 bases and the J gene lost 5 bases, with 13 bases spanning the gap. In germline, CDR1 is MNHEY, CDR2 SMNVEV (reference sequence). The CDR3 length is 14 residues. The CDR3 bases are TGTGCCAGCAGTTTCTTAGGGGAAGGGACTGAAGCTTTCTTT. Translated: CASSFLGEGTEAFF.

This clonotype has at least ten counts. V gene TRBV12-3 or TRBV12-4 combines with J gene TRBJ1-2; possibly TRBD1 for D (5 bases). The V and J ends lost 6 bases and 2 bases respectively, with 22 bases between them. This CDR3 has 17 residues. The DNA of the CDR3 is TGTGCCAGCAGCTCTATAAATCCGGGACGGAAGAACTATGGCTACACCTTC. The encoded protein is CASSSINPGRKNYGYTF.

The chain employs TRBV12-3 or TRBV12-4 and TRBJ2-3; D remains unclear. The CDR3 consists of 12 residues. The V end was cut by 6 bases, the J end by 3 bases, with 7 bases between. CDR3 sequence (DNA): TGTGCCAGCAGGACGGCGACAGATACGCAGTATTTT. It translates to CASRTATDTQYF.

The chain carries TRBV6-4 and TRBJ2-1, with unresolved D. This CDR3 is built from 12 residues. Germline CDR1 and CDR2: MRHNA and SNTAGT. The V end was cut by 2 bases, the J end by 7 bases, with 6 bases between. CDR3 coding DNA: TGTGCCAGCAGTGACAGGGCTAATGAGCAGTTCTTC. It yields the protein CASSDRANEQFF.

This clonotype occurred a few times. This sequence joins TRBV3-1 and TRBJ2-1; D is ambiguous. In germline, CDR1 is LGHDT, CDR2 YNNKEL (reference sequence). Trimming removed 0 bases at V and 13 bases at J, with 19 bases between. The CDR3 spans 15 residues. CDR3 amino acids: CASSQDLGSRPDQFF. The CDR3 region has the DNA TGTGCCAGCAGCCAAGATCTGGGAAGCCGGCCGGATCAGTTCTTC.

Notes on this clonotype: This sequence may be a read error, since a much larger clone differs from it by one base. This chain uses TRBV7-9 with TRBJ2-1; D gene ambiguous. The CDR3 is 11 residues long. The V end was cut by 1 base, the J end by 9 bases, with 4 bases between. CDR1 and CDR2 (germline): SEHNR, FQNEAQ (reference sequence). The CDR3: CASSLGSEQFF. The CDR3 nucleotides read TGTGCCAGCAGCTTAGGGTCTGAGCAGTTCTTC.

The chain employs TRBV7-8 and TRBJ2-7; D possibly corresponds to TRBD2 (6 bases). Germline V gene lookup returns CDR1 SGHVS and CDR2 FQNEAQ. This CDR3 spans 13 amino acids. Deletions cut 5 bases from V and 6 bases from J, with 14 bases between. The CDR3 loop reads CASSGKGGPEQYV. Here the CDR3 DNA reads TGTGCCAGCAGCGGGAAGGGAGGACCCGAGCAGTACGTC.

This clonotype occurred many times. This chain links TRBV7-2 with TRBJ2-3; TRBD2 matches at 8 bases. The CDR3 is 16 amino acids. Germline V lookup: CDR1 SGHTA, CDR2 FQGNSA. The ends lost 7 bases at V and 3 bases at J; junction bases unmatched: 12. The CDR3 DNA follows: TGTGCCAGCACCGTACACCGGGGGGGAGGGACAGATACGCAGTATTTT. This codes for CASTVHRGGGTDTQYF.

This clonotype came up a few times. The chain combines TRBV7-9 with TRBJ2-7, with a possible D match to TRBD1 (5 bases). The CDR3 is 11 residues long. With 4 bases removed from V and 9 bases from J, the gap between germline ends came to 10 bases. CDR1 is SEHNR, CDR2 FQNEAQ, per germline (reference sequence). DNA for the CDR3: TGTGCCAGCAGCTCAGGGTTCGGGCAGTACGTC. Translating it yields CASSSGFGQYV.

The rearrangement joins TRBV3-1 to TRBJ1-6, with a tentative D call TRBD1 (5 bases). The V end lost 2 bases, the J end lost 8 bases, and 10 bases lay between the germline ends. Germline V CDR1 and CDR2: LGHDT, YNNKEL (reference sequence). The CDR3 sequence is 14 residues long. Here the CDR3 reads CASSQPRGYSPLHF. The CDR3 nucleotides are TGTGCCAGCAGCCAACCACGGGGGTATTCACCCCTCCACTTT.

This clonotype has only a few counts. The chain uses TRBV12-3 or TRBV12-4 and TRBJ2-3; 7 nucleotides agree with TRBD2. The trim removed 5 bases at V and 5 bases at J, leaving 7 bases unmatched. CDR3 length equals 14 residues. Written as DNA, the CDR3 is TGTGCCAGCAGTCCCCGGGACTATGGAGATACGCAGTATTTT. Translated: CASSPRDYGDTQYF.

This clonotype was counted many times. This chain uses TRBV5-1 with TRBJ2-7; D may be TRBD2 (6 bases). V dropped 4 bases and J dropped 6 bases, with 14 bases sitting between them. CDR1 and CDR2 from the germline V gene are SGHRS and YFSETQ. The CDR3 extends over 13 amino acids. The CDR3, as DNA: TGCGCCAGCAGCAAGGGACTCTCTCTCGAGCAGTACTTC. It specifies CASSKGLSLEQYF.

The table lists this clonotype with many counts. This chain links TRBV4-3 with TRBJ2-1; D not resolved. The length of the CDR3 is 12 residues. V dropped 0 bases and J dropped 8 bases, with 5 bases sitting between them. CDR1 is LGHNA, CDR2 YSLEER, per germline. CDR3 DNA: TGCGCCAGCAGCCAAGATGGCGATGAGCAGTTCTTC. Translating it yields CASSQDGDEQFF.

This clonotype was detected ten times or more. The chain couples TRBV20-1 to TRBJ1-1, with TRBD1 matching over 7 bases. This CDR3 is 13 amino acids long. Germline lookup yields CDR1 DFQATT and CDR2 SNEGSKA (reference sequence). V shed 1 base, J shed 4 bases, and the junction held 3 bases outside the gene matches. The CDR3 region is CSARVYRGTEAFF. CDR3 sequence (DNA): TGCAGTGCTAGAGTCTACAGGGGCACTGAAGCTTTCTTT.

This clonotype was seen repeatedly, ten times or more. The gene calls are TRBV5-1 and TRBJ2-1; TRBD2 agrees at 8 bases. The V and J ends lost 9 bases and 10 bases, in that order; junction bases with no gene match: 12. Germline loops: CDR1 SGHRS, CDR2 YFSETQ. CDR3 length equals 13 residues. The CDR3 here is CATCPNSGTEQFF. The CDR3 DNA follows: TGCGCCACCTGCCCCAATAGCGGGACCGAGCAGTTCTTC.